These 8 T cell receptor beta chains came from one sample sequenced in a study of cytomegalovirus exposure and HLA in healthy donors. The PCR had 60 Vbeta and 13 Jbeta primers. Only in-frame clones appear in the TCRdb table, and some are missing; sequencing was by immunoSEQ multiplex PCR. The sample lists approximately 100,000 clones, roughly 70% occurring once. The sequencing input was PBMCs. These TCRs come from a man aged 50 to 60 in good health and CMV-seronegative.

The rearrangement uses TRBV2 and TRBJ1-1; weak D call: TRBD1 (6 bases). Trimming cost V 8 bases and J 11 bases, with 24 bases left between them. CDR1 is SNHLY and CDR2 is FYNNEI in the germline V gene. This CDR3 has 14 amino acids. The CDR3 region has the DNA TGTGCCAGCCGGCGGGGGGGGGCCCAGGAGGAGGCTTTCTTT. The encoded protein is CASRRGGAQEEAFF.

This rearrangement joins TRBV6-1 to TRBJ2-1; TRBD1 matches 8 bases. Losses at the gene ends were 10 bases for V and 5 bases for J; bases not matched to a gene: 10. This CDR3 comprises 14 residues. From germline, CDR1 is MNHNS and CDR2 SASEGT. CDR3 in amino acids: CATKYDRGDNEQFF. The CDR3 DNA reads TGTGCCACCAAATACGACAGGGGAGACAATGAGCAGTTCTTC.

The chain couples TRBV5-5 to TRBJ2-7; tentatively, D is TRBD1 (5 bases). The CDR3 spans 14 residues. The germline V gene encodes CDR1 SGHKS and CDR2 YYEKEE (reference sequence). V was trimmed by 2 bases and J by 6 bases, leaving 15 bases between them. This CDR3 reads CASSFGQSRVEQYF. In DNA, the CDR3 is TGTGCCAGCAGCTTTGGGCAGTCCAGGGTCGAGCAGTACTTC.

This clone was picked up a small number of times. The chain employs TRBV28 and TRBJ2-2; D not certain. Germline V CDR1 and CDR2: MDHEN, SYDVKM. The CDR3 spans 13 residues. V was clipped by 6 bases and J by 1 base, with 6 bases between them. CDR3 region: CASSPRNTGELFF. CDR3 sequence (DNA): TGTGCCAGCAGCCCCCGGAACACCGGGGAGCTGTTTTTT.

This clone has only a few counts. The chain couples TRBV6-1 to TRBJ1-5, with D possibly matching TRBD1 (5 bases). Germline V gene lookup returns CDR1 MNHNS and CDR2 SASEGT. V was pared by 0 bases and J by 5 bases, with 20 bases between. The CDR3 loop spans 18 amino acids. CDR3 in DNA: TGTGCCAGCAGTGAAGCCGAGCCTTATCGGGGGTCGTATCAGCCCCAGCATTTT. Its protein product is CASSEAEPYRGSYQPQHF.

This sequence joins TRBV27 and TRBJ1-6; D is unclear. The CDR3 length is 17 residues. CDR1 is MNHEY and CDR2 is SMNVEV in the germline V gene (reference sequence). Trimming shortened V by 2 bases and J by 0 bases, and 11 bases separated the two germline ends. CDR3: CASSLDFLSSYNSPLHF. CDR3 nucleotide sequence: TGTGCCAGCAGTTTAGACTTTCTGAGCTCCTATAATTCACCCCTCCACTTT.

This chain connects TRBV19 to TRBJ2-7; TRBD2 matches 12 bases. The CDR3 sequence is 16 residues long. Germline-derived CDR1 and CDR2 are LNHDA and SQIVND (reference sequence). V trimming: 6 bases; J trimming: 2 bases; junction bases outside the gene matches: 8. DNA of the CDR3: TGTGCCAGTAGCGCTCGCCTAGCGGGGGGGGCCTACGAGCAGTACTTC. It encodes CASSARLAGGAYEQYF.

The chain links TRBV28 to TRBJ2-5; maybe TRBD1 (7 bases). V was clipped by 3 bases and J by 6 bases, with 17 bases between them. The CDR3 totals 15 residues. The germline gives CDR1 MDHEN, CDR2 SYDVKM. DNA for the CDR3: TGTGCCAGCAGTTTTGCACAGGGGAGGTTGCAGACCCAGTACTTC. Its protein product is CASSFAQGRLQTQYF. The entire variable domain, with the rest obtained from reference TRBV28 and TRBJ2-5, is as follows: DVKVTQSSRYLVKRTGEKVFLECVQDMDHENMFWYRQDPGLGLRLIYFSYDVKMKEKGDIPEGYSVSREKKERFSLILESASTNQTSMYLCASSFAQGRLQTQYFGPGTRLLVL.